These 12 T cell receptor beta chains were sequenced from one sample in a study of Graves' ophthalmopathy and Graves' hyperthyroidism. For repertoire sequencing, the TCR beta CDR3 regions were amplified from RNA transcripts. The first round was an RT-PCR with HTBI primers, and the second round was a multiplex PCR. One entry per CDR3 protein results from TCRdb running MiXCR on the multiplex PCR reads. The table lists more than 1,000,000 distinct CDR3 sequences, roughly 35% of them singletons, with 11% in the top ten. Input material: peripheral blood or thyroid tissue (not recorded which). Receptor source: an adult man with Graves' hyperthyroidism.

This clonotype has only a few counts. The chain carries TRBV5-4 and TRBJ1-6, with TRBD1 as a possible D gene (5 bases). Germline values: CDR1 SGHNT, CDR2 YYREEE (reference sequence). This CDR3 is 15 amino acids long. V was clipped by 9 bases and J by 1 base, with 14 bases between them. Here the CDR3 DNA reads TGTGCCACCGGAGGGGTAGAATCCTATAATTCACCCCTCCACTTT. This codes for CATGGVESYNSPLHF.

The chain links TRBV18 to TRBJ2-5; D is possibly TRBD1 (6 bases). Germline assignment: CDR1 KGHSH and CDR2 LQKENI. CDR3 length: 13 amino acids. The V end was cut by 2 bases, the J end by 3 bases, with 7 bases between. The CDR3 here is CASSPRGKETQYF. The DNA of the CDR3 is TGTGCCAGCTCACCAAGGGGGAAAGAGACCCAGTACTTC. The entire variable domain, with the rest obtained from reference TRBV18 and TRBJ2-5, is as follows: NAGVMQNPRHLVRRRGQEARLRCSPMKGHSHVYWYRQLPEEGLKFMVYLQKENIIDESGMPKERFSAEFPKEGPSILRIQQVVRGDSAAYFCASSPRGKETQYFGPGTRLLVL.

Remarks on this clonotype: One end of the junction varies from germline; a read error may be responsible. This chain uses TRBV11-2 with TRBJ1-1; D may be TRBD1 (5 bases). Germline CDR1 and CDR2: SGHAT and FQNNGV. CDR3 size: 15 residues. The CDR3 DNA sequence: TGTACCAGCAGCCCCACGAGTCAGGGGAACACTGAAGCTTTCTTT. Amino acid sequence: CTSSPTSQGNTEAFF.

The chain is built from TRBV7-8 and TRBJ1-4; TRBD1 is a possible D gene (5 bases). The CDR3 totals 15 residues. The germline gives CDR1 SGHVS, CDR2 FQNEAQ. V was clipped by 5 bases and J by 8 bases, with 18 bases between them. CDR3 sequence (DNA): TGTGCCAGCAGCCCGCGGGAGGGGTGGGACGAAAAACTGTTTTTT. The encoded protein is CASSPREGWDEKLFF.

This chain uses TRBV15 with TRBJ2-7; weak D call: TRBD1 (6 bases). This CDR3 spans 14 amino acids. The germline V and J ends were trimmed by 4 bases and 2 bases, with 12 bases remaining between them. The germline CDR1 and CDR2 sequences are LNHNV and YYDKDF (reference sequence). The CDR3 sequence: CATSTLTGTYEQYF. CDR3 sequence (DNA): TGTGCCACCAGCACACTGACAGGCACCTACGAGCAGTACTTC.

Remarks on this clonotype: A junction end diverges from the germline sequence, so it may reflect a read error. The CDR3 loop reads CASSQERDRNSPLHF. In nucleotides, the CDR3 is TGCGCCAGCAGCCAAGAGAGGGACAGAAATTCACCCCTCCACTTT. The V call is TRBV7-2, the J call TRBJ1-6; TRBD1 agrees at 7 bases. Looked up from germline, CDR1 is SGHTA and CDR2 is FQGNSA. The CDR3 has 15 residues.

This clonotype was counted ten times or more. The chain joins TRBV25-1 to TRBJ2-2; no clear D gene. Trimming removed 4 bases from V and 1 base from J, with 7 bases in between. The germline CDR1 and CDR2 sequences are MGHDK and SYGVNS. The CDR3 sequence is 14 residues long. The CDR3 region has the DNA TGTGCCAGCAGTGGTGGGCAGAACACCGGGGAGCTGTTTTTT. This translates into CASSGGQNTGELFF.

This clonotype was seen repeatedly, ten times or more. V is TRBV7-2 and J is TRBJ2-7; 10 bases align to TRBD2. Per the germline V gene, CDR1 is SGHTA and CDR2 is FQGNSA. The ends lost 2 bases at V and 4 bases at J; junction bases unmatched: 5. The CDR3 is made up of 15 amino acids. DNA of the CDR3: TGTGCCAGCAGCTTACGCCCGACTAGCGGGTACGAGCAGTACTTC. This encodes CASSLRPTSGYEQYF.

There are many counts of this clonotype. This chain links TRBV19 with TRBJ1-4; perhaps TRBD1 as D (5 bases). The CDR3 has 15 residues. The V end was cut by 4 bases, the J end by 5 bases, with 14 bases between. The germline V gene has CDR1 LNHDA and CDR2 SQIVND (reference sequence). The CDR3 region has the DNA TGTGCCAGTAGTACCGACTTGGGGCCAAATGAAAAACTGTTTTTT. Residues: CASSTDLGPNEKLFF.

The genes are TRBV20-1 and TRBJ2-7, with 9 bases that match TRBD2. The CDR3 is 14 amino acids. Germline CDR1 is DFQATT and CDR2 is SNEGSKA (reference sequence). Unmatched junction bases numbered 3, after V lost 1 base and J lost 2 bases. CDR3 nucleotides: TGCAGTGCTAGAGCGACTAGCGGACCCTACGAGCAGTACTTC. The encoded protein is CSARATSGPYEQYF.

This clonotype was seen ten or more times. V usage is TRBV29-1 and J usage is TRBJ2-7; 14 bases agree with TRBD2. Germline-derived CDR1 and CDR2 are SQVTM and ANQGSEA. CDR3 size: 16 residues. The junction had 14 bases not matched to a gene; V was cut back by 7 bases and J by 6 bases. CDR3 protein: CSAAGTSGSGSPEQYF. CDR3 coding DNA: TGCAGCGCCGCCGGGACTAGCGGGAGTGGGTCCCCCGAGCAGTACTTC.

This rearrangement joins TRBV20-1 to TRBJ2-7; TRBD2 matches at 11 bases. This CDR3 has 14 amino acids. The V and J ends lost 6 bases and 7 bases, in that order; junction bases with no gene match: 11. Germline V gene data show CDR1 as DFQATT and CDR2 as SNEGSKA (reference sequence). CDR3 sequence reads: CSATGLAGLGEQYF. Written as DNA, the CDR3 is TGCAGTGCAACCGGACTAGCGGGCCTGGGAGAGCAGTACTTC.